Presented here are 11 T cell receptor beta chains from one specimen sequenced in a study of cytomegalovirus exposure and HLA in healthy donors. TCRdb's table, derived via immunoSEQ multiplex PCR, lists solely in-frame clones and lacks some. The sample yields around 130,000 clones, about 90% seen once. The specimen sequenced was PBMCs. The receptors derive from a man under 40 in good health and CMV-seronegative.

This clone was picked up a small number of times. The sample holds other DNA sequences that translate to the same CDR3. This rearrangement joins TRBV10-1 to TRBJ2-7, with D unresolved. The CDR3 contains 12 residues. V lost 4 bases and J 1 base, leaving 5 bases between the germline ends. Germline assignment: CDR1 WNHNN and CDR2 SYGVQD (reference sequence). CDR3 coding DNA: TGCGCCAGCAGTGGTCAATCCTACGAGCAGTACTTC. It yields the protein CASSGQSYEQYF.

The chain is built from TRBV6-5 and TRBJ2-1, with TRBD2 identical over 8 bases. The CDR3 loop spans 16 amino acids. Germline-derived CDR1 and CDR2 are MNHEY and SVGAGI. Germline trimming cut 4 bases from V and 7 bases from J; bases unmatched to any gene: 12. The CDR3: CASSSRREARANEQFF. The CDR3 region has the DNA TGTGCCAGCAGTTCTCGGCGGGAGGCAAGGGCAAATGAGCAGTTCTTC.

The chain employs TRBV9 and TRBJ2-7; D perhaps matches TRBD2 (5 bases). CDR1 SGDLS and CDR2 YYNGEE come from the germline V gene. Trimming removed 0 bases at V and 2 bases at J, with 9 bases between. The CDR3 length is 14 residues. The CDR3 nucleotides are TGTGCCAGCAGCGTAGCGGGGTCGGCCTACGAGCAGTACTTC. This codes for CASSVAGSAYEQYF. Variable domain in full (rest from reference TRBV9 and TRBJ2-7): DSGVTQTPKHLITATGQRVTLRCSPRSGDLSVYWYQQSLDQGLQFLIQYYNGEERAKGNILERFSAQQFPDLHSELNLSSLELGDSALYFCASSVAGSAYEQYFGPGTRLTVT.

The chain recombines TRBV5-8 with TRBJ1-2, with unresolved D. The CDR3 consists of 15 residues. V dropped 5 bases and J dropped 2 bases, with 16 bases sitting between them. CDR1 is SGHTS and CDR2 is YDEGEE in the germline V gene. CDR3 residues: CASRSKTAENYGYTF. CDR3 nucleotides: TGTGCCAGCAGGTCAAAGACTGCTGAAAACTATGGCTACACCTTC.

The chain recombines TRBV4-2 with TRBJ1-4; 7 bases align to TRBD1. Germline assignment: CDR1 LGHNA and CDR2 YNFKEQ. J lost 6 bases, V lost 4 bases, and 11 bases had no gene match. The CDR3 spans 16 residues. The CDR3 spells CASSPNRGAGDEKLFF. CDR3 coding DNA: TGTGCCAGCAGCCCGAACAGGGGCGCCGGGGATGAAAAACTGTTTTTT.

The rearrangement uses TRBV5-1 and TRBJ1-1, with 7 bases identical to TRBD1. The junction had 3 bases not matched to a gene; V was cut back by 0 bases and J by 1 base. The CDR3 is 15 residues long. Per germline, CDR1 SGHRS and CDR2 YFSETQ. CDR3 sequence: CASSLGRGWNTEAFF. The CDR3 nucleotides read TGCGCCAGCAGCTTGGGCAGGGGGTGGAACACTGAAGCTTTCTTT.

This clone was found a few times. The chain uses TRBV20-1 and TRBJ1-1; D call uncertain. V was shortened by 3 bases and J by 6 bases, with 8 bases between the two germline ends. This CDR3 has 11 residues. Germline V gene sequence: CDR1 DFQATT, CDR2 SNEGSKA (reference sequence). CDR3: CSARGGAEAFF. CDR3 nucleotide sequence: TGCAGTGCTAGGGGAGGCGCTGAAGCTTTCTTT.

V and J are TRBV5-1 and TRBJ2-7; 9 nucleotides align to TRBD2. This CDR3 is built from 15 residues. V lost 6 bases to trimming and J lost 0 bases; unmatched junction nucleotides: 7. Germline V gene sequence: CDR1 SGHRS, CDR2 YFSETQ. CDR3 loop: CASNRGSGGSYEQYF. The CDR3 DNA reads as TGCGCCAGCAACAGAGGTAGCGGGGGCTCCTACGAGCAGTACTTC.

The chain employs TRBV7-2 and TRBJ1-2, with D possibly matching TRBD1 (6 bases). The length of the CDR3 is 15 residues. V was trimmed by 1 base and J by 3 bases, leaving 12 bases between them. Germline-derived CDR1 and CDR2 are SGHTA and FQGNSA. The CDR3 sequence is CASSLEVGTHYGYTF. Here the CDR3 DNA reads TGTGCCAGCAGCTTAGAAGTGGGGACACACTATGGCTACACCTTC.

The chain combines TRBV5-4 with TRBJ2-1, with D unclear. Germline V gene sequence: CDR1 SGHNT, CDR2 YYREEE (reference sequence). V was clipped by 2 bases and J by 7 bases, with 4 bases between them. This CDR3 has 11 residues. This CDR3 is CASSFINEQFF. CDR3 coding DNA: TGTGCCAGCAGCTTTATAAATGAGCAGTTCTTC.

The rearrangement uses TRBV21-1 and TRBJ2-2; the tabulated D call, TRBD1, remains unverified against the DNA. TRBV21-1 is a pseudogene segment. The CDR3 extends over 18 amino acids. The CDR3 loop is CASSKAGQEHPNTGELFF. The DNA for the CDR3 is TGTGCCAGCAGCAAAGCAGGACAGGAGCACCCGAACACCGGGGAGCTGTTTTTT.